This T cell receptor (beta chain) was identified in a study of spatial heterogeneity in lung cancer. Study-level results: One measure, the expanded intratumoral alpha and beta TCR count, tracked tumor mutation counts.

MiXCR, applied by TCRdb to the 5' RACE reads, yields one record per CDR3 protein. The sample includes 9,500 to 10,000 distinct CDR3 sequences, about 50% of them seen just once. Indicated time point: sample taken at primary tumor resection. About this clonotype itself: Its antigen remains unidentified.

The CDR3 has 15 amino acids. After removal of 4 bases from V and 5 bases from J, the junction contained 8 bases not matched to a gene. This rearrangement joins TRBV12-3 or TRBV12-4 to TRBJ2-5, with 9 bases matching TRBD1. This specimen consisted of lung tumor tissue, obtained at surgery. The source of this sequence is a female donor with early-stage non-small cell lung cancer. DNA of the CDR3: TGTGCCAGCAGTTACACAGGGGGCAGAGGGGAGACCCAGTACTTC. Protein sequence: CASSYTGGRGETQYF.